Each of the 32 T cell receptor beta chains below was sequenced from the same sample in a study of blood T cell repertoires in COVID-19. TCRdb keeps only in-frame clones here, not all; method: immunoSEQ multiplex PCR. The sample shows under 350,000 clones, approximately 83% of them seen only once. Sequenced material: PBMCs or T cells enriched from blood (not recorded which). The receptors derive from a middle-aged woman with acute COVID-19.

The rearrangement links TRBV5-1 to TRBJ2-1; TRBD1 aligns across 7 bases. Germline V gene lookup returns CDR1 SGHRS and CDR2 YFSETQ. J lost 6 bases, V lost 4 bases, and 10 bases had no gene match. The CDR3 has 15 residues. CDR3 sequence: CASSQTGMRGNEQFF. The CDR3, as DNA: TGCGCCAGCAGCCAGACAGGGATGAGGGGCAATGAGCAGTTCTTC.

This chain links TRBV27 with TRBJ2-7, with D perhaps TRBD2 (5 bases). The germline V gene encodes CDR1 MNHEY and CDR2 SMNVEV (reference sequence). Trimming stripped 5 bases from V and 3 bases from J, with 5 bases between. The CDR3 spans 11 residues. The chain's CDR3 is CASSSGYEQYF. The CDR3 coding sequence is TGTGCCAGCAGTAGCGGCTACGAGCAGTACTTC.

This sequence joins TRBV6-5 and TRBJ1-1; 8 bases are shared with TRBD1. This CDR3 is built from 13 residues. The ends lost 0 bases at V and 8 bases at J; junction bases unmatched: 2. CDR1 is MNHEY and CDR2 is SVGAGI in the germline V gene. CDR3 DNA: TGTGCCAGCAGTTACTCCTCAGGGGGCGAAGCTTTCTTT. Its protein is CASSYSSGGEAFF.

This chain joins TRBV2 and TRBJ1-6, with TRBD1 matching 7 bases. This CDR3 is built from 14 residues. The J segment lost 7 bases and the V segment lost 6 bases, leaving 6 bases of the junction unmatched. Germline V gene sequence: CDR1 SNHLY, CDR2 FYNNEI. CDR3 nucleotides: TGTGCCAGCAGCTCCGGGACAGAGAATTCACCCCTCCACTTT. Encoded protein: CASSSGTENSPLHF.

This clone has just one count. This sample includes further DNA sequences coding for the same CDR3. This chain connects TRBV7-9 to TRBJ2-5; 9 bases are shared with TRBD1. V dropped 1 base and J dropped 2; count of bases not matched to a gene: 2. The CDR3 length is 15 residues. Germline-derived CDR1 and CDR2 are SEHNR and FQNEAQ (reference sequence). CDR3 amino acids: CASSLGDRVQETQYF. In nucleotides, the CDR3 is TGTGCCAGCAGCTTAGGGGACAGGGTACAAGAGACCCAGTACTTC.

This clone was recorded once. The sample carries other DNA sequences with the same CDR3. V is TRBV18 and J is TRBJ2-3; TRBD2 aligns across 10 bases. From germline, CDR1 is KGHSH and CDR2 LQKENI. The trim removed 5 bases at V and 2 bases at J, leaving 4 bases unmatched. This CDR3 contains 15 residues. CDR3 sequence reads: CASSSLAGDTDTQYF. The DNA for the CDR3 is TGTGCCAGCTCATCCCTAGCGGGGGACACAGATACGCAGTATTTT.

The chain is built from TRBV12-3 or TRBV12-4 and TRBJ1-4, with TRBD1 matching over 8 bases. CDR3 length equals 13 residues. J was trimmed by 7 bases and V by 5 bases; bases with no gene match: 3. The CDR3 region is CASSTGGGEKLFF. CDR3 nucleotide sequence: TGTGCCAGCAGTACAGGGGGTGGTGAAAAACTGTTTTTT.

The rearrangement uses TRBV7-6 and TRBJ2-7, with 7 bases lining up with TRBD1. CDR3 size: 14 residues. After removal of 4 bases from V and 3 bases from J, the junction contained 6 bases not matched to a gene. Per the germline V gene, CDR1 is SGHVS and CDR2 is FNYEAQ. The CDR3 spells CASSSRQGSYEQYF. CDR3 DNA sequence: TGTGCCAGCAGCTCGAGACAGGGAAGCTACGAGCAGTACTTC.

This clone showed up just once. The chain has TRBV4-2 and TRBJ2-5; 7 bases are a match to TRBD1. The CDR3 loop spans 17 amino acids. After removal of 5 bases from V and 1 base from J, the junction contained 13 bases not matched to a gene. CDR1 is LGHNA and CDR2 is YNFKEQ in the germline V gene. CDR3 DNA: TGTGCCAGCAGCTTTATAAGAAGACAGGGTATCCAAGAGACCCAGTACTTC. It specifies CASSFIRRQGIQETQYF.

The sample holds a few counts of this clone. Other DNA sequences in this specimen translate into the identical CDR3. Written as DNA, the CDR3 is TGTGCCAGCAGCTTGGCAGAGGATCAGCCCCAGCATTTT. Amino acid sequence: CASSLAEDQPQHF. The V call is TRBV5-5, the J call TRBJ1-5; D gene ambiguous. Trimming stripped 0 bases from V and 5 bases from J, with 6 bases between. This CDR3 spans 13 amino acids. Germline assignment: CDR1 SGHKS and CDR2 YYEKEE (reference sequence).

The chain carries TRBV7-8 and TRBJ2-1; 11 bases align to TRBD2. The CDR3 has 18 amino acids. Trimming cost V 5 bases and J 4 bases; bases outside gene matches: 13. Per germline, CDR1 SGHVS and CDR2 FQNEAQ. The CDR3 bases are TGTGCCAGCAGCCCCGGGACTAGCGGCCTCGGAGTGTACAATGAGCAGTTCTTC. Protein product: CASSPGTSGLGVYNEQFF.

V is TRBV28 and J is TRBJ1-5; no clear D. This CDR3 contains 14 residues. The germline gives CDR1 MDHEN, CDR2 SYDVKM. V was trimmed by 4 bases and J by 0 bases, leaving 7 bases between them. In DNA form, the CDR3 reads TGTGCCAGCAGTTACAGTAATAGCAATCAGCCCCAGCATTTT. Translated: CASSYSNSNQPQHF.

This chain uses TRBV28 with TRBJ1-5; 8 bases fit TRBD1. With V trimmed by 6 bases and J by 2 bases, 3 bases remained unmatched. This CDR3 is 14 amino acids long. CDR1 and CDR2 from the germline V gene are MDHEN and SYDVKM. CDR3 amino acids: CASSLDRGNQPQHF. CDR3 bases: TGTGCCAGCAGCCTGGACAGGGGCAATCAGCCCCAGCATTTT.

The gene calls are TRBV7-2 and TRBJ2-7; 8 bases are a match to TRBD2. The germline CDR1 and CDR2 sequences are SGHTA and FQGNSA. V lost 4 bases to trimming and J lost 1 base; unmatched junction nucleotides: 9. This CDR3 comprises 16 residues. CDR3 DNA: TGTGCCAGCAGCTCGCAGGCGGCGGGGGGATCCTACGAGCAGTACTTC. Protein product: CASSSQAAGGSYEQYF.

The chain links TRBV6-2 or TRBV6-3 to TRBJ2-7, with 7 nucleotides matching TRBD1. V was clipped by 3 bases and J by 2 bases; unmatched bases: 16. This CDR3 comprises 18 residues. Germline V gene sequence: CDR1 MNHEY, CDR2 SVGEGT. The CDR3 loop is CASSYPTGTALPTYEQYF. The DNA of the CDR3 is TGTGCCAGCAGTTATCCCACTGGGACAGCCCTCCCGACCTACGAGCAGTACTTC.

The V call is TRBV28, the J call TRBJ1-4, with 8 bases fitting TRBD1. With V trimmed by 7 bases and J by 5 bases, 6 bases remained unmatched. The CDR3 is made up of 14 amino acids. Germline V gene sequence: CDR1 MDHEN, CDR2 SYDVKM. CDR3 loop: CASTRDRRNEKLFF. In DNA, the CDR3 is TGTGCCAGCACTCGGGACAGGAGAAATGAAAAACTGTTTTTT. The full variable domain, rest sourced from reference TRBV28 and TRBJ1-4, is DVKVTQSSRYLVKRTGEKVFLECVQDMDHENMFWYRQDPGLGLRLIYFSYDVKMKEKGDIPEGYSVSREKKERFSLILESASTNQTSMYLCASTRDRRNEKLFFGSGTQLSVL.

The V call is TRBV15, the J call TRBJ2-1; TRBD2 agrees at 16 bases. CDR1 is LNHNV, CDR2 YYDKDF, per germline (reference sequence). The CDR3 sequence is 17 residues long. J gave up 7 bases and V 8 bases, and 11 bases lay outside the gene matches. The CDR3: CATRGTSGGARLNEQFF. The CDR3 region has the DNA TGTGCCACCCGGGGGACTAGCGGGGGGGCCCGGTTGAATGAGCAGTTCTTC.

This clone was detected only once. The chain has TRBV9 and TRBJ1-3; 7 bases agree with TRBD1. The CDR3 length is 13 residues. CDR1 and CDR2 (germline): SGDLS, YYNGEE. The ends lost 2 bases at V and 6 bases at J; junction bases unmatched: 2. The CDR3 DNA reads TGTGCCAGCAGCGTCGAGGGGGCAAACACCATATATTTT. As protein: CASSVEGANTIYF. The full variable domain, completed using reference TRBV9 and TRBJ1-3, is DSGVTQTPKHLITATGQRVTLRCSPRSGDLSVYWYQQSLDQGLQFLIQYYNGEERAKGNILERFSAQQFPDLHSELNLSSLELGDSALYFCASSVEGANTIYFGEGSWLTVV.

The CDR3 is CASSSPQGGTEAFF. In DNA form, the CDR3 reads TGTGCCAGCAGTTCCCCGCAGGGAGGCACTGAAGCTTTCTTT. This rearrangement joins TRBV6-5 to TRBJ1-1; TRBD1 is a possible D gene (5 bases). Trimming took off 4 bases at V and 4 bases at J, with 13 bases between the two ends. The CDR3 is 14 amino acids. The germline V gene encodes CDR1 MNHEY and CDR2 SVGAGI.

This clone appeared once. V is TRBV19 and J is TRBJ2-7, with a weak D call TRBD1 (6 bases). This CDR3 region has 13 residues. V lost 6 bases to trimming and J lost 0 bases, with 9 bases between them. Germline V CDR1 and CDR2: LNHDA, SQIVND (reference sequence). The CDR3 region is CASRGQSSYEQYF. CDR3 DNA: TGTGCCAGTAGAGGACAGAGCTCCTACGAGCAGTACTTC. Looking up the rest from reference TRBV19 and TRBJ2-7 gives the full variable domain: DGGITQSPKYLFRKEGQNVTLSCEQNLNHDAMYWYRQDPGQGLRLIYYSQIVNDFQKGDIAEGYSVSREKKESFPLTVTSAQKNPTAFYLCASRGQSSYEQYFGPGTRLTVT.

There are a few counts of this clone. This sequence joins TRBV2 and TRBJ2-3; possibly TRBD1 for D (6 bases). CDR1 is SNHLY and CDR2 is FYNNEI in the germline V gene. V lost 6 bases and J 8 bases, leaving 18 bases between the germline ends. The CDR3 sequence is 14 residues long. Here the CDR3 DNA reads TGTGCCAGCAGGTCCGGGACAACCCACTCTACGCAGTATTTT. This translates into CASRSGTTHSTQYF.

The chain combines TRBV5-6 with TRBJ1-1; possible D gene TRBD1, 5 bases. CDR1 SGHDT and CDR2 YYEEEE come from the germline V gene. V lost 2 bases to trimming and J lost 1 base, with 18 bases between them. The CDR3 sequence is 17 residues long. DNA for the CDR3: TGTGCCAGCAGCTTCGGGGACCGGGACGGGGGGAACACTGAAGCTTTCTTT. It codes for CASSFGDRDGGNTEAFF.

A note on this clone: Other DNA sequences in the sample encode the same CDR3. The V and J genes are TRBV5-1 and TRBJ2-7, with no clear D. The V and J ends lost 0 bases and 2 bases respectively, with 6 bases between them. This CDR3 contains 13 residues. Germline CDR1 SGHRS, CDR2 YFSETQ. This CDR3 reads CASSLDRAYEQYF. CDR3 nucleotide sequence: TGCGCCAGCAGCTTGGACAGAGCCTACGAGCAGTACTTC.

This chain links TRBV7-2 with TRBJ2-6, with 11 bases identical to TRBD2. Germline trimming cut 5 bases from V and 0 bases from J; bases unmatched to any gene: 6. The germline V gene encodes CDR1 SGHTA and CDR2 FQGNSA. CDR3 size: 18 residues. In nucleotides, the CDR3 is TGTGCCAGCAGCGCCCCGACTAGCGGGGTCTCTGGGGCCAACGTCCTGACTTTC. Translated: CASSAPTSGVSGANVLTF.

The CDR3 DNA reads as TGTGCCAGCAGCCAAGGGCAGGCGGGGGGATTCACCGGGGAGCTGTTTTTT. It codes for CASSQGQAGGFTGELFF. The chain joins TRBV3-1 (or the pseudogene TRBV3-2) to TRBJ2-2, with 8 bases identical to TRBD2. In germline, CDR1 is LGHDT, CDR2 YNNKEL (reference sequence). The trim removed 1 base at V and 4 bases at J, leaving 8 bases unmatched. CDR3 length: 17 residues.

This clone was detected only once. This chain links TRBV14 with TRBJ2-7; tentatively, D is TRBD1 (6 bases). This CDR3 region has 15 residues. The V end was cut by 1 base, the J end by 4 bases, with 14 bases between. CDR1 is SGHDN, CDR2 FVKESK, per germline. Written as DNA, the CDR3 is TGTGCCAGCAGCCAAGGATTCGACAGGTCTTACGAGCAGTACTTC. As protein: CASSQGFDRSYEQYF.

The gene calls are TRBV7-3 and TRBJ2-5; 15 nucleotides line up with TRBD2. The CDR3 is made up of 18 amino acids. V shed 1 base and J 4 bases; nucleotides not matched to a gene: 7. Per the germline V gene, CDR1 is SGHTA and CDR2 is FQGTGA. DNA for the CDR3: TGTGCCAGCAGCTTAAATGTACCGGGACTAGCGGGGGGAGAGACCCAGTACTTC. As protein: CASSLNVPGLAGGETQYF. The variable domain in full, completed from reference TRBV7-3 and TRBJ2-5, reads GAGVSQTPSNKVTEKGKYVELRCDPISGHTALYWYRQSLGQGPEFLIYFQGTGAADDSGLPNDRFFAVRPEGSVSTLKIQRTERGDSAVYLCASSLNVPGLAGGETQYFGPGTRLLVL.

J is TRBJ1-3 and V is TRBV19; the match to TRBD1 covers 7 bases. This CDR3 comprises 16 residues. In germline, CDR1 is LNHDA, CDR2 SQIVND (reference sequence). The ends lost 7 bases at V and 4 bases at J; junction bases unmatched: 13. The CDR3 nucleotides are TGTGCCAGTAAAACGACAGGGCTGCCGGGCGGAAACACCATATATTTT. Protein: CASKTTGLPGGNTIYF.

This chain links TRBV28 with TRBJ2-1; D is perhaps TRBD2 (6 bases). Per the germline V gene, CDR1 is MDHEN and CDR2 is SYDVKM. V dropped 10 bases and J dropped 4 bases, with 17 bases sitting between them. The CDR3 consists of 14 residues. CDR3 loop: CAIVGGTGYNEQFF. The DNA for the CDR3 is TGTGCCATCGTCGGCGGGACTGGATACAATGAGCAGTTCTTC.

The chain joins TRBV7-3 to TRBJ2-1, with 11 bases matching TRBD2. Losses at the gene ends were 3 bases for V and 6 bases for J; bases not matched to a gene: 4. Looked up from germline, CDR1 is SGHTA and CDR2 is FQGTGA. The CDR3 is 15 residues long. The CDR3 region has the DNA TGTGCCAGCAGCTTGACTAGCGGGGCCCTCAATGAGCAGTTCTTC. Translated, it gives CASSLTSGALNEQFF.

The chain combines TRBV27 with TRBJ1-6; 8 bases align to TRBD1. Germline loops: CDR1 MNHEY, CDR2 SMNVEV (reference sequence). J gave up 10 bases and V 5 bases, and 10 bases lay outside the gene matches. The CDR3 loop spans 15 amino acids. The CDR3 sequence: CASSTGQVGGSPLHF. In DNA, the CDR3 is TGTGCCAGCAGTACGGGACAGGTCGGTGGGTCACCCCTCCACTTT.

This chain connects TRBV9 to TRBJ2-3, with D possibly TRBD2 on 6 matching bases. This CDR3 is built from 16 residues. Germline V gene lookup returns CDR1 SGDLS and CDR2 YYNGEE. Trimming stripped 0 bases from V and 2 bases from J, with 13 bases between. The CDR3 loop is CASSVELGLATDTQYF. CDR3 nucleotide sequence: TGTGCCAGCAGCGTAGAATTGGGACTTGCCACAGATACGCAGTATTTT.